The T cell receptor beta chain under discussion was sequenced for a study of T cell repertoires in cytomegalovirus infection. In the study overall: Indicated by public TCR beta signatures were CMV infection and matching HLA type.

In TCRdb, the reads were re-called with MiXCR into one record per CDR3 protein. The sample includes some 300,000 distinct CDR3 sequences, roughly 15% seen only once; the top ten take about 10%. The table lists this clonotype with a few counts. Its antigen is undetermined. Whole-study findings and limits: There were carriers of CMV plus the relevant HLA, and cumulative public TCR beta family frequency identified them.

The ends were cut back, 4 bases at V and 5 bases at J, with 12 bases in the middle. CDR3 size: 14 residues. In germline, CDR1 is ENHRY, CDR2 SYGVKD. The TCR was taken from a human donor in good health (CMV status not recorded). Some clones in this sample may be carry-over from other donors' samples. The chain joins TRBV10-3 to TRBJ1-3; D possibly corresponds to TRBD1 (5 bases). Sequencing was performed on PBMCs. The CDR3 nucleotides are TGTGCCATCAGTGTTGACAGTGGCCGAAACACCATATATTTT. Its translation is CAISVDSGRNTIYF.